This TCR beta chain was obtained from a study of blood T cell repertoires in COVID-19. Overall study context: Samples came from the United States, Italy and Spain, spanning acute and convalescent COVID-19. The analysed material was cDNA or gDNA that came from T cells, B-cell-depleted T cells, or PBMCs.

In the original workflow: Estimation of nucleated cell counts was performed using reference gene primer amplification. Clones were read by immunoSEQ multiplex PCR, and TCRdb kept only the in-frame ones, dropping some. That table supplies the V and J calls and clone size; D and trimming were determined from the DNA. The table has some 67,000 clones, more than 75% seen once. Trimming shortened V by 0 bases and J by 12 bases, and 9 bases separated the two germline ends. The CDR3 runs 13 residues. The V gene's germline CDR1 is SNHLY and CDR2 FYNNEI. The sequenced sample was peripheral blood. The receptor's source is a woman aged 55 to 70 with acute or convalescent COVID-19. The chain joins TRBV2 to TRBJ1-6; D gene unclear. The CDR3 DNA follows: TGTGCCAGCAGTGAAGCGCCGCAGATACCCCTCCACTTT. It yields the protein CASSEAPQIPLHF.